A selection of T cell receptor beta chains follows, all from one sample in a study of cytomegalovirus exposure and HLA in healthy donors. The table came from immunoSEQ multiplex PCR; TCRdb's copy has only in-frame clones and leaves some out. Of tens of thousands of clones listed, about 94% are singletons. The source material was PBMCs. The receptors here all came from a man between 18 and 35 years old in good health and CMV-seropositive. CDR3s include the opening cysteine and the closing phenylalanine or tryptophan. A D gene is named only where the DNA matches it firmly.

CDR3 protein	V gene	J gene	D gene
CASSLRQGSAYEQYF	TRBV7-2	TRBJ2-7	TRBD1
CATSSPSRSSYNEQFF	TRBV15	TRBJ2-1	-
CASSFTSGYTVF	TRBV28	TRBJ2-7	TRBD2
CASQGPRTSGGPWEQYF	TRBV6-4	TRBJ2-7	TRBD2
CASSYSREADTEAFF	TRBV6-5	TRBJ1-1	-
CASSSGLAGGLGEQYF	TRBV7-2	TRBJ2-7	TRBD2
CASSVFVANTGELFF	TRBV2	TRBJ2-2	-
CASNRRQPDYGYTF	TRBV2	TRBJ1-2	-
CAISTRGNYNEQFF	TRBV10-3	TRBJ2-1	-
CASSPRQGAIDGYTF	TRBV28	TRBJ1-2	TRBD1
CAISGGQGLDYGYTF	TRBV10-3	TRBJ1-2	TRBD1
CAWRADSATNEKLFF	TRBV30	TRBJ1-4	-
CAISDIVPGPGGYEQYF	TRBV10-3	TRBJ2-7	TRBD2
CASSESNRGKDEQYF	TRBV25-1	TRBJ2-7	TRBD1
CASSITTGEDTQYF	TRBV19	TRBJ2-3	TRBD1
CATSPPSGRADTQYF	TRBV15	TRBJ2-3	-
CASKQDQKDTQYF	TRBV2	TRBJ2-3	-
CASSFGLAGGPDTQYF	TRBV11-2	TRBJ2-3	TRBD2
CASLWTGNEQYF	TRBV6-1	TRBJ2-7	TRBD1
CASSPLSKETQYF	TRBV27	TRBJ2-5	-
CASSLTGKSGNTIYF	TRBV7-2	TRBJ1-3	TRBD1
CASRNPGLAGETQYF	TRBV2	TRBJ2-5	TRBD2
CTSSQVPQGGTEAFF	TRBV1	TRBJ1-1	-
CASSAGTGADTEAFF	TRBV10-1	TRBJ1-1	TRBD1